This is a list of T cell receptor beta chains from one sample in a study of cytomegalovirus exposure and HLA in healthy donors. Sequencing used immunoSEQ multiplex PCR; TCRdb keeps in-frame clones, though not all of them. The data contain 150,000 to 200,000 clones, approximately 96% of them seen just once; the ten biggest clones take up around 0.9%. Input material: PBMCs. Receptors were obtained from a woman aged 18-35 years in good health and CMV-seronegative. Both conserved end residues are part of each CDR3. D genes are given only for firm matches. Clone size is shown for a subset of rows, as once, few, many or a class of expanded clone.

d_gene	j_gene	abundance	v_gene	CDR3aa	CDR3nt
TRBD2	TRBJ2-3	.	TRBV5-1	CASSLVSGGADTQYF	TGCGCCAGCAGCTTGGTTAGCGGGGGGGCAGATACGCAGTATTTT
TRBD1	TRBJ2-5	.	TRBV5-4	CASSPRGTGQETQYF	TGTGCCAGCAGCCCCCGCGGGACAGGTCAAGAGACCCAGTACTTC
.	TRBJ2-2	once	TRBV7-9	CASKGLMNTGELFF	TGTGCCAGCAAGGGACTCATGAACACCGGGGAGCTGTTTTTT
.	TRBJ2-1	once	TRBV7-2	CASSFSTYNEQFF	TGTGCCAGCAGCTTTAGCACCTACAATGAGCAGTTCTTC
.	TRBJ2-6	.	TRBV7-2	CASSSGQTGANVLTF	TGTGCCAGCAGCTCCGGACAAACCGGGGCCAACGTCCTGACTTTC
.	TRBJ1-4	.	TRBV4-2	CASSQEGGTEKLFF	TGTGCCAGCAGCCAAGAGGGGGGTACTGAAAAACTGTTTTTT
TRBD2	TRBJ2-3	.	TRBV5-1	CASSFNPSGGKTDTQYF	TGCGCCAGCAGCTTCAACCCCAGCGGGGGTAAAACAGATACGCAGTATTTT
.	TRBJ2-1	once	TRBV11-3	CASSLVGRLNEQFF	TGTGCCAGCAGCTTAGTTGGTCGGTTGAATGAGCAGTTCTTC
TRBD1	TRBJ2-7	.	TRBV5-5	CASSLTGTSYEQYF	TGTGCCAGCAGCCTGACAGGGACCTCCTACGAGCAGTACTTC
.	TRBJ1-3	.	TRBV6-5	CASSSRGRRGNTIYF	TGTGCCAGCAGCTCCAGGGGTCGGCGGGGAAACACCATATATTTT
.	TRBJ2-7	.	TRBV4-1	CASSQAQVNSYEQYF	TGCGCCAGCAGCCAAGCCCAGGTCAACTCCTACGAGCAGTACTTC
.	TRBJ1-1	.	TRBV5-6	CASSHRDLNTEAFF	TGTGCCAGCAGCCACCGGGATTTGAACACTGAAGCTTTCTTT
TRBD1	TRBJ2-3	.	TRBV30	CAWSTGTGQDTQYF	TGTGCCTGGTCTACCGGGACAGGGCAAGATACGCAGTATTTT
.	TRBJ1-2	.	TRBV9	CASSGAEVGYTF	TGTGCCAGCAGCGGGGCAGAAGTGGGCTACACCTTC
.	TRBJ2-7	.	TRBV7-9	CASSLTVGDEQYF	TGTGCCAGCAGCTTAACAGTTGGCGACGAGCAGTACTTC
.	TRBJ1-5	.	TRBV5-4	CASSLGRGNQPQHF	TGTGCCAGCAGCCTCGGACGGGGAAATCAGCCCCAGCATTTT
TRBD2	TRBJ2-1	.	TRBV13	CASSRGGKRGPYNEQFF	TGTGCCAGCAGTAGAGGAGGGAAGCGGGGGCCCTACAATGAGCAGTTCTTC
TRBD1	TRBJ1-2	.	TRBV5-4	CASKQGALNYGYTF	TGTGCCAGCAAGCAGGGGGCTTTAAACTATGGCTACACCTTC
TRBD1	TRBJ2-7	.	TRBV6-5	CASSQGQLAGYEQYF	TGTGCCAGCAGTCAGGGACAGCTAGCTGGGTACGAGCAGTACTTC
TRBD1	TRBJ1-2	.	TRBV5-1	CASSLVGSLPGQGEFYGYTF	TGCGCCAGCAGCTTGGTGGGCTCATTACCGGGACAGGGAGAGTTCTATGGCTACACCTTC
TRBD2	TRBJ2-3	few	TRBV10-3	CAISEGLAGSTDTQYF	TGTGCCATCAGTGAGGGACTAGCGGGGAGCACAGATACGCAGTATTTT
.	TRBJ2-2	once	TRBV27	CASSPRQGRGELFF	TGTGCCAGCAGCCCCAGGCAGGGGAGAGGGGAGCTGTTTTTT
.	TRBJ2-4	.	TRBV19	CASSTPGGGPAKNIQYF	TGTGCCAGTAGTACCCCCGGCGGGGGCCCAGCCAAAAACATTCAGTACTTC
.	TRBJ2-2	.	TRBV19	CASSEVYTGELFF	TGTGCCAGTAGCGAGGTGTACACCGGGGAGCTGTTTTTT
.	TRBJ1-6	.	TRBV11-2	CASSGRDNNNSPLHF	TGTGCCAGCAGCGGACGGGACAACAATAATTCACCCCTCCACTTT
.	TRBJ1-4	.	TRBV6-1	CASSEGGTNEKLFF	TGTGCCAGCTCCGAGGGGGGGACCAATGAAAAACTGTTTTTT
.	TRBJ2-3	.	TRBV5-1	CASSLDGAGTGDTQYF	TGCGCCAGCAGCTTGGACGGCGCGGGGACGGGAGATACGCAGTATTTT
.	TRBJ2-7	.	TRBV29-1	CSVEREQDYEQYF	TGCAGCGTTGAAAGGGAACAGGACTACGAGCAGTACTTC
TRBD1	TRBJ1-2	.	TRBV29-1	CSVDLSLFGTGNYGYTF	TGCAGCGTTGATCTATCCTTGTTTGGGACAGGGAACTATGGCTACACCTTC
.	TRBJ2-6	.	TRBV9	CASRSSGANVLTF	TGTGCCAGCCGGTCCTCTGGGGCCAACGTCCTGACTTTC
.	TRBJ2-2	once	TRBV5-1	CASSWDSPGTGELFF	TGCGCCAGCAGCTGGGACTCGCCGGGCACCGGGGAGCTGTTTTTT